A selection of T cell receptor beta chains follows, all from one sample in a study of early T cells in non-severe SARS-CoV-2 infection. TCRdb re-derived calls from the 5' RACE reads in MiXCR, one entry per CDR3 protein. This repertoire shows approximately 76,000 distinct CDR3 sequences, around 13% found once; its top ten account for over 1%. Sequenced: whole blood. The receptors stem from an adult who was a healthcare worker with PCR-confirmed SARS-CoV-2 infection or an uninfected control (not recorded which). CDR3s leave out the opening cysteine and the closing phenylalanine or tryptophan. Fields, in order: V gene, J gene, CDR3 protein.

V gene: TRBV7-9; J gene: TRBJ2-7; CDR3 protein: ASRRSDGYYEQY
V gene: TRBV20-1; J gene: TRBJ2-5; CDR3 protein: SLRLQETQY
V gene: TRBV7-2; J gene: TRBJ2-1; CDR3 protein: ASSFIPSGGGSYNEQF
V gene: TRBV2; J gene: TRBJ1-5; CDR3 protein: ASSDWTGENQPQH
V gene: TRBV5-4; J gene: TRBJ2-7; CDR3 protein: ASSWGTYEQY
V gene: TRBV10-3; J gene: TRBJ2-7; CDR3 protein: AISATSGRMDEQY
V gene: TRBV11-2; J gene: TRBJ2-7; CDR3 protein: ASSLEMGGTGLYEQY
V gene: TRBV6-6; J gene: TRBJ2-1; CDR3 protein: ASSYSTGASEQF
V gene: TRBV18; J gene: TRBJ1-1; CDR3 protein: ASSPPDRGYEAF
V gene: TRBV29-1; J gene: TRBJ1-1; CDR3 protein: SVEVTGAVQGTEAF
V gene: TRBV29-1; J gene: TRBJ1-1; CDR3 protein: SVDDYMGQEAF
V gene: TRBV7-9; J gene: TRBJ2-4; CDR3 protein: ASSGRGSAKNIQY
V gene: TRBV20-1; J gene: TRBJ1-1; CDR3 protein: SASRGQGDTEAF
V gene: TRBV5-4; J gene: TRBJ2-3; CDR3 protein: ASSPLGSGYTDTQY
V gene: TRBV29-1; J gene: TRBJ2-1; CDR3 protein: SVEMRILHNEQF
V gene: TRBV7-7; J gene: TRBJ2-7; CDR3 protein: ASSIGEGYEQY
V gene: TRBV12-3/TRBV12-4; J gene: TRBJ2-5; CDR3 protein: ASSFGGGQETQY
V gene: TRBV10-3; J gene: TRBJ2-2; CDR3 protein: AISEMAGELF
V gene: TRBV7-2; J gene: TRBJ2-5; CDR3 protein: ASSFVVAQETQY
V gene: TRBV7-9; J gene: TRBJ2-1; CDR3 protein: ASSPTASGRAWEQF
V gene: TRBV19; J gene: TRBJ2-1; CDR3 protein: ASSIGLGLGNNEQF
V gene: TRBV7-2; J gene: TRBJ2-2; CDR3 protein: ASSISGRAGELF
V gene: TRBV28; J gene: TRBJ2-2; CDR3 protein: ASLGGRAPGELF
V gene: TRBV18; J gene: TRBJ2-2; CDR3 protein: ASSPLGGAYGGELF
V gene: TRBV4-3; J gene: TRBJ2-3; CDR3 protein: ASSQVLAGVGTDTQY
V gene: TRBV12-3/TRBV12-4; J gene: TRBJ1-4; CDR3 protein: ASSLFFTEKLF
V gene: TRBV29-1; J gene: TRBJ2-5; CDR3 protein: SVRGTQETQY
V gene: TRBV5-6; J gene: TRBJ1-3; CDR3 protein: ASSPGQRSGNTIY
V gene: TRBV20-1; J gene: TRBJ1-4; CDR3 protein: SPGQPTTNEKLF
V gene: TRBV4-1; J gene: TRBJ2-6; CDR3 protein: ANSQSDREHSGAIVLT
V gene: TRBV6-1; J gene: TRBJ1-1; CDR3 protein: ASSPEDKRQGNTEAF
V gene: TRBV20-1; J gene: TRBJ2-7; CDR3 protein: SAKGSYYEQY
V gene: TRBV5-5; J gene: TRBJ2-2; CDR3 protein: ASSPHQGTPNTGELF
V gene: TRBV4-3; J gene: TRBJ2-2; CDR3 protein: ASSQQAGGPGTGELF
V gene: TRBV7-2; J gene: TRBJ2-5; CDR3 protein: ASSLGVTGGVVETQY
V gene: TRBV29-1; J gene: TRBJ2-5; CDR3 protein: SVEGYWGGETQY
V gene: TRBV30; J gene: TRBJ2-2; CDR3 protein: AWNPNTGELF
V gene: TRBV27; J gene: TRBJ2-5; CDR3 protein: ASRNLGHQETQY
V gene: TRBV7-6; J gene: TRBJ2-3; CDR3 protein: ASSLGLALTSTDTQY
V gene: TRBV28; J gene: TRBJ1-2; CDR3 protein: ASRTLNYGYT